The 24 T cell receptor beta chains below were found in one sample sequenced in a study of blood T cell repertoires in COVID-19. Profiled with immunoSEQ multiplex PCR; TCRdb holds only in-frame clones, not every one. This sample has tens of thousands of clones, with approximately 89% found just once. The specimen was peripheral blood. The receptors stem from a man aged 80 or over with acute or convalescent COVID-19.

This clone is termed medium-sized. This chain links TRBV19 with TRBJ1-4, with 8 bases aligning to TRBD1. The CDR3 is 15 residues long. Germline V CDR1 and CDR2: LNHDA, SQIVND (reference sequence). V shed 4 bases, J shed 0 bases, and the junction held 1 base outside the gene matches. The CDR3 loop reads CASSTQGATNEKLFF. In DNA form, the CDR3 reads TGTGCCAGTAGTACACAGGGGGCAACTAATGAAAAACTGTTTTTT.

The V gene is TRBV7-2, the J gene TRBJ1-5; 8 bases are shared with TRBD1. Germline CDR1 reads SGHTA; CDR2 reads FQGNSA. The CDR3 contains 15 residues. V lost 6 bases and J lost 6; bases outside the gene matches: 10. For the CDR3, the DNA is TGTGCCAGCAGTTATCGTGCAGGGGGCAGTCAGCCCCAGCATTTT. Protein product: CASSYRAGGSQPQHF.

This chain connects TRBV10-3 to TRBJ1-2; 9 bases fit TRBD1. The CDR3 extends over 19 amino acids. J gave up 1 base and V 3 bases, and 15 bases lay outside the gene matches. Germline values: CDR1 ENHRY, CDR2 SYGVKD. The CDR3 DNA reads as TGTGCCATCAGTGATATAGTGGACAGGGGCCCCTCTAGTAACTATGGCTACACCTTC. It is translated as CAISDIVDRGPSSNYGYTF.

V is TRBV5-6 and J is TRBJ2-7, with 8 bases identical to TRBD1. The CDR3 is 15 amino acids. Germline CDR1 SGHDT, CDR2 YYEEEE. Unmatched junction bases numbered 7, after V lost 4 bases and J lost 1 base. CDR3 in DNA: TGTGCCAGCAGCCCGGACCGGGACAGGTCCTACGAGCAGTACTTC. As protein: CASSPDRDRSYEQYF.

This clone has a handful of counts. The chain has TRBV7-9 and TRBJ2-7, with 9 bases matching TRBD2. The germline V gene has CDR1 SEHNR and CDR2 FQNEAQ (reference sequence). The J segment lost 6 bases and the V segment lost 8 bases, leaving 11 bases of the junction unmatched. This CDR3 is built from 14 residues. The CDR3 protein is CASRPSGVGSEQYF. The CDR3 bases are TGTGCCAGCCGACCTAGCGGGGTAGGGTCCGAGCAGTACTTC.

This chain connects TRBV4-2 to TRBJ2-1, with a weak D call TRBD2 (6 bases). The CDR3 is 15 amino acids. Germline CDR1 and CDR2: LGHNA and YNFKEQ. With 5 bases removed from V and 5 bases from J, the gap between germline ends came to 16 bases. The CDR3 coding sequence is TGTGCCAGCAGCAAAACGATGGACTACCACAATGAGCAGTTCTTC. Translating it yields CASSKTMDYHNEQFF.

The chain has TRBV3-1 (or the pseudogene TRBV3-2) and TRBJ2-3, with a weak D call TRBD2 (6 bases). V was clipped by 1 base and J by 1 base, with 15 bases between them. The CDR3 sequence is 17 residues long. The germline V gene has CDR1 LGHDT and CDR2 YNNKEL (reference sequence). CDR3 coding DNA: TGTGCCAGCAGCCAAGGGAGCCTAGCGCCTCGCACAGATACGCAGTATTTT. It yields the protein CASSQGSLAPRTDTQYF.

The chain links TRBV5-4 to TRBJ2-5; 7 bases are shared with TRBD2. Germline lookup yields CDR1 SGHNT and CDR2 YYREEE (reference sequence). The CDR3 length is 13 residues. V lost 4 bases to trimming and J lost 4 bases; unmatched junction nucleotides: 4. The CDR3 DNA sequence: TGTGCCAGCAGCGGGAGGGATGGAGAGACCCAGTACTTC. Its protein is CASSGRDGETQYF.

The chain has TRBV9 and TRBJ1-1, with unresolved D. The CDR3 covers 16 residues. Trimming left V 0 bases short and J 1 base short, with 13 bases between. Looked up from germline, CDR1 is SGDLS and CDR2 is YYNGEE. The CDR3 region is CASSVDWEVGNTEAFF. In nucleotides, the CDR3 is TGTGCCAGCAGCGTAGATTGGGAGGTGGGGAACACTGAAGCTTTCTTT. Supplemented by reference TRBV9 and TRBJ1-1, the full variable domain reads DSGVTQTPKHLITATGQRVTLRCSPRSGDLSVYWYQQSLDQGLQFLIQYYNGEERAKGNILERFSAQQFPDLHSELNLSSLELGDSALYFCASSVDWEVGNTEAFFGQGTRLTVV.

The chain is built from TRBV28 and TRBJ2-2, with TRBD1 matching over 7 bases. This CDR3 has 14 amino acids. V was pared by 6 bases and J by 6 bases, with 7 bases of the junction left unmatched. Germline CDR1 MDHEN, CDR2 SYDVKM. CDR3 nucleotides: TGTGCCAGCAGAAATCAGGGGGACCCCGGGGAGCTGTTTTTT. Translating it yields CASRNQGDPGELFF.

This chain uses TRBV19 with TRBJ1-2; D is possibly TRBD1 (5 bases). Germline CDR1 is LNHDA and CDR2 is SQIVND (reference sequence). V was shortened by 4 bases and J by 8 bases, with 20 bases between the two germline ends. The CDR3 consists of 15 residues. Here the CDR3 reads CASSRDFSPEEGYTF. The CDR3 bases are TGTGCCAGTAGTAGGGACTTCTCCCCGGAAGAAGGCTACACCTTC.

CDR3 coding DNA: TGTGCCAGCAGCTTAAATAGCGGGGGGGCATCGACGCAGTATTTT. Translation: CASSLNSGGASTQYF. This chain links TRBV7-2 with TRBJ2-3, with TRBD2 identical over 11 bases. The CDR3 contains 15 residues. With V trimmed by 2 bases and J by 9 bases, 7 bases remained unmatched. The V gene's germline CDR1 is SGHTA and CDR2 FQGNSA.

This clone has only one observation. The J gene is TRBJ2-3, the V gene TRBV5-1, with 7 bases aligning to TRBD1. The J segment lost 6 bases and the V segment lost 0 bases, leaving 7 bases of the junction unmatched. The CDR3 has 15 residues. CDR1 is SGHRS, CDR2 YFSETQ, per germline. CDR3 protein: CASSLADRERDTQYF. DNA for the CDR3: TGCGCCAGCAGCTTGGCCGACAGGGAGCGTGATACGCAGTATTTT.

The V and J genes are TRBV6-5 and TRBJ1-4; tentative D call: TRBD1 (5 bases). Between the trimmed V and J ends, which lost 0 bases and 8 bases, there was a span of 16 bases. The CDR3 consists of 16 residues. In germline, CDR1 is MNHEY, CDR2 SVGAGI. The CDR3 spells CASSYSNRLRDEKLFF. CDR3 coding DNA: TGTGCCAGCAGTTACTCGAACAGGCTGAGAGACGAAAAACTGTTTTTT.

The gene calls are TRBV3-1 (or the pseudogene TRBV3-2) and TRBJ1-5; D may be TRBD1 (6 bases). The CDR3 is 14 amino acids. Trimming stripped 2 bases from V and 1 base from J, with 6 bases between. Looked up from germline, CDR1 is LGHDT and CDR2 is YNNKEL (reference sequence). The CDR3 region is CASSQRGSNQPQHF. The CDR3 region has the DNA TGTGCCAGCAGCCAAAGGGGGAGCAATCAGCCCCAGCATTTT.

This clone was detected a few times. In the same sample, other DNA sequences code for this CDR3. V and J are TRBV5-1 and TRBJ2-3; TRBD1 matches at 11 bases. The CDR3 sequence is 15 residues long. CDR1 and CDR2 (germline): SGHRS, YFSETQ. Unmatched junction bases numbered 2, after V lost 0 bases and J lost 5 bases. The CDR3 DNA reads as TGCGCCAGCAGCTTGGAGGGGACAGGGGGAGATACGCAGTATTTT. Amino acids: CASSLEGTGGDTQYF.

The rearrangement links TRBV18 to TRBJ2-1; a possible D gene is TRBD1 (6 bases). CDR1 and CDR2 from the germline V gene are KGHSH and LQKENI. The CDR3 has 13 residues. The germline V and J ends were trimmed by 6 bases and 8 bases, with 14 bases remaining between them. Written as DNA, the CDR3 is TGTGCCAGCTCTTTACAGGGTAACGATGAGCAGTTCTTC. It translates to CASSLQGNDEQFF.

The table lists this clone with a count of one. The V gene is TRBV11-2, the J gene TRBJ2-1; 9 bases align to TRBD2. Trimming at V came to 5 bases and at J to 3 bases, leaving 11 bases not matched to a gene. CDR1 is SGHAT, CDR2 FQNNGV, per germline. This CDR3 spans 17 amino acids. DNA for the CDR3: TGTGCCAGCAGCCGCAATCAAAGACTAGCGGTCTACAATGAGCAGTTCTTC. Translating gives CASSRNQRLAVYNEQFF.

In DNA form, the CDR3 reads TGTGCCAGCAGTCCCGTAGGAGGAGCCAAAAACATTCAGTACTTC. Protein product: CASSPVGGAKNIQYF. The chain combines TRBV27 with TRBJ2-4, with D possibly matching TRBD2 (5 bases). The CDR3 is 15 amino acids. Trimming cost V 5 bases and J 0 bases, with 11 bases left between them. Germline CDR1 is MNHEY and CDR2 is SMNVEV (reference sequence).

The chain couples TRBV4-3 to TRBJ2-2, with 11 bases aligning to TRBD1. Trimming cost V 4 bases and J 6 bases; bases outside gene matches: 7. The CDR3 is 16 amino acids. Germline V gene sequence: CDR1 LGHNA, CDR2 YSLEER. The CDR3 loop reads CASSPDRGQLAGELFF. The CDR3 DNA sequence: TGCGCCAGCAGCCCGGACAGGGGGCAATTGGCCGGGGAGCTGTTTTTT.

The chain recombines TRBV6-5 with TRBJ1-5; D is unresolved. Deletions cut 5 bases from V and 0 bases from J, with 11 bases between. Germline CDR1 reads MNHEY; CDR2 reads SVGAGI. CDR3 length: 15 amino acids. The CDR3 nucleotides are TGTGCCAGCAGTCCAGTGGCCTTTAGCAATCAGCCCCAGCATTTT. Translating it yields CASSPVAFSNQPQHF.

This chain links TRBV5-1 with TRBJ2-5; 8 nucleotides match TRBD2. The CDR3 has 15 residues. Germline lookup yields CDR1 SGHRS and CDR2 YFSETQ. The V and J ends lost 7 bases and 4 bases, in that order; junction bases with no gene match: 12. The CDR3 DNA reads TGCGCCAGCCAAAGCGGGAGAGATTCTTTAGAGACCCAGTACTTC. It is translated as CASQSGRDSLETQYF.

The rearrangement uses TRBV7-9 and TRBJ1-1; 10 positions agree with TRBD1. In germline, CDR1 is SEHNR, CDR2 FQNEAQ (reference sequence). This CDR3 has 12 residues. V was pared by 5 bases and J by 11 bases, with 5 bases of the junction left unmatched. CDR3 in amino acids: CASSLGTGVAFF. The CDR3 DNA reads TGTGCCAGCAGCCTCGGGACAGGGGTGGCTTTCTTT.

This chain uses TRBV28 with TRBJ2-7; 11 positions match TRBD2. This CDR3 spans 20 amino acids. V trimming: 7 bases; J trimming: 0 bases; junction bases outside the gene matches: 20. Looked up from germline, CDR1 is MDHEN and CDR2 is SYDVKM. The CDR3 loop is CASIPGREGWTSGLSYEQYF. CDR3 in DNA: TGTGCCAGCATCCCAGGCAGGGAGGGTTGGACTAGCGGGCTCTCCTACGAGCAGTACTTC.